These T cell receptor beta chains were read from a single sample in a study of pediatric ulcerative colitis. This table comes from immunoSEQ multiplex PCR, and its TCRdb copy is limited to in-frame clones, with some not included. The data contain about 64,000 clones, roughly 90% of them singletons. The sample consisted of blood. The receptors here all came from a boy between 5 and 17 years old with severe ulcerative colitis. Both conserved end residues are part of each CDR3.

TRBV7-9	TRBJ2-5	CASSLGGRGEETQYF
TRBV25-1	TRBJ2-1	CASSDPTGGYNEQFF
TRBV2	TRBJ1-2	CASSEDRLNYGYTF
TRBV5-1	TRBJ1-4	CASSMGQGEKLFF
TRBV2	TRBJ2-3	CASSETDTQYF
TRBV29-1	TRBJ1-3	CSVGGGSNTIYF
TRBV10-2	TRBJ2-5	CASSEGYQETQYF
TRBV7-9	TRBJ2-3	CASSPRDWTSGTDTQYF
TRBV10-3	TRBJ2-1	CAISSSGPGLGANEQFF
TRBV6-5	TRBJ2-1	CASSRGRLAENEQFF
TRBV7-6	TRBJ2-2	CASSSRGGNTGELFF
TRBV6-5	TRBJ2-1	CASSYSIAGAYNEQFF
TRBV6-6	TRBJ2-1	CASSPNGVEGDEQFF
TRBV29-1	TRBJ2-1	CSVEAPRALRSNEQFF
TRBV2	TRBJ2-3	CASGRLTSTDTQYF
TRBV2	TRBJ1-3	CASSTGGGNTIYF
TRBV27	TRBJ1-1	CASKGQGDTEAFF
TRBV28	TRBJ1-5	CASRRQGRRDQPQHF
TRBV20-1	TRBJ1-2	CSAWADGYTF
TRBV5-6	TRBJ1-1	CASSSPPGAEAFF
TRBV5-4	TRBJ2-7	CASSFNGRAYEQYF
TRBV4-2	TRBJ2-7	CASSQVVLVPYYEQYF
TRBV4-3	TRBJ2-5	CASSQGQGSGEQYF
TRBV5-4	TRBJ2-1	CASSLRAASYNEQFF
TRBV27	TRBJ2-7	CASSPGQGAREQYF
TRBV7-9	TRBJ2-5	CASSPLKVDRSWGTQYF
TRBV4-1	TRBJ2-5	CASSQPGQTQETQYF
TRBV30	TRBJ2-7	CAWSPGSRYEQYF
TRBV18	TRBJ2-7	CASSLGQGGSYEQYF